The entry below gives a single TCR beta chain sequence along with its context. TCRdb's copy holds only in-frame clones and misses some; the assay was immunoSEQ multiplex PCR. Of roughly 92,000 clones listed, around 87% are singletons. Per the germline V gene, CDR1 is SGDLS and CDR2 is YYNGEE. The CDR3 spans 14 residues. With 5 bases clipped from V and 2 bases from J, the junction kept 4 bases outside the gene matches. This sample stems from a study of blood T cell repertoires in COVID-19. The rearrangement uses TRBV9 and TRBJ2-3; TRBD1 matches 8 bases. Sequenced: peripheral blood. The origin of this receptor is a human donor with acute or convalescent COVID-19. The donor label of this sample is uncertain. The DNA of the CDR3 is TGTGCCAGCAGGACAGGGGATTTCACAGATACGCAGTATTTT. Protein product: CASRTGDFTDTQYF.